A single sample gave rise to the 30 T cell receptor beta chains below, sequenced in a study of molecular identifiers for immune sequencing clone quantification. TCRdb redid the calling of the PCR reads with MiXCR, one entry per CDR3 protein. In the table there are some 320,000 distinct CDR3 sequences, around a fifth of which are singletons. Specimen: naive CD8+ T cells from blood, with Jurkat cell RNA spiked in. Subset of the sample: FACS-sorted CD8+CD4-CCR7+CD45RA+ naive T cells. These receptors were taken from a human donor in good health. Some libraries in this study had Jurkat cell RNA spiked in.

In regard to this clonotype: A much larger clonotype is one base distant, so this may be a read error. This sequence joins TRBV21-1 and TRBJ2-3; TRBD2, as called in the table, went unchecked against the DNA. TRBV21-1 is a listed pseudogene. CDR3 length equals 16 residues. The CDR3, as DNA: TGTGCCAGCAGCAAAAAACCTACCCCGAGGGTAGATATGCAGTATTTT. It encodes CASSKKPTPRVDMQYF.

Comments on this clonotype: A single base separates this from a much larger clone, so it may be a read error. The genes are TRBV20-1 and TRBJ2-7; TRBD1 or TRBD2 may be the D gene (5 bases each). Germline V gene sequence: CDR1 DFQATT, CDR2 SNEGSKA (reference sequence). Trimming cost V 0 bases and J 3 bases, with 15 bases left between them. This CDR3 is 15 amino acids long. CDR3 DNA sequence: TGCAGTGCTAGAGATCAGGGACGGGTCAACTACGAGCAGTACTTC. Encoded protein: CSARDQGRVNYEQYF.

This clonotype came up many times. The chain joins TRBV6-6 to TRBJ2-7; 8 bases are shared with TRBD2. Germline V gene lookup returns CDR1 MNHNY and CDR2 SVGAGI (reference sequence). CDR3 length equals 14 residues. The ends lost 7 bases at V and 2 bases at J; junction bases unmatched: 7. CDR3 region: CASTNGTRAYEQYF. In DNA, the CDR3 is TGTGCCAGCACTAACGGGACTAGGGCCTACGAGCAGTACTTC.

A note on this clonotype: A much larger clone is a single base away; this may be a read error. The chain recombines TRBV27 with TRBJ2-1; TRBD2 agrees at 8 bases. CDR1 MNHEY and CDR2 SMNVEV come from the germline V gene (reference sequence). The CDR3 is 13 residues long. The CDR3 region is CAGSTGGYNEQFF. For the CDR3, the DNA is TGTGCCGGCAGTACGGGGGGGTACAATGAGCAGTTCTTC.

At least ten counts were recorded for this clonotype. The rearrangement uses TRBV29-1 and TRBJ2-7; 11 bases map to TRBD1. V gave up 4 bases and J gave up 2 bases; unmatched junction bases: 4. CDR3 length: 14 amino acids. Germline V gene data show CDR1 as SQVTM and CDR2 as ANQGSEA. Here the CDR3 reads CSVARGQGAYEQYF. The CDR3 DNA reads TGCAGCGTTGCGCGGGGACAGGGGGCCTACGAGCAGTACTTC.

This clonotype was detected many times. This chain links TRBV7-6 with TRBJ2-7; D remains unclear. The CDR3 length is 12 residues. Germline V gene data show CDR1 as SGHVS and CDR2 as FNYEAQ. The germline V and J ends were trimmed by 1 base and 6 bases, with 7 bases remaining between them. CDR3 nucleotides: TGTGCCAGCAGCTTAGACCAGAGCGAGCAGTACTTC. Its protein is CASSLDQSEQYF.

This clonotype turned up a few times. The chain couples TRBV20-1 to TRBJ2-7, with no clear D. The germline V and J ends were trimmed by 1 base and 3 bases, with 7 bases remaining between them. This CDR3 region has 12 residues. Per the germline V gene, CDR1 is DFQATT and CDR2 is SNEGSKA (reference sequence). The CDR3 nucleotides are TGCAGTGCTAGAGGGATTGACTACGAGCAGTACTTC. Protein product: CSARGIDYEQYF.

To note about this clonotype: Lacking the conserved final phenylalanine or tryptophan, this CDR3 likely reflects a read error. The V gene is TRBV23-1, the J gene TRBJ1-4, with 8 nucleotides matching TRBD1. TRBV23-1 is flagged as an ORF with uncertain function. V lost 4 bases, J lost 0 bases, and 13 bases stayed unmatched. The CDR3 extends over 19 amino acids. The CDR3 sequence is CASSRPPTDRVATNEKLFS. The CDR3 DNA is TGCGCCAGCAGTCGCCCTCCGACGGACAGGGTTGCAACTAATGAAAAACTGTTTTCT.

On this clonotype itself: Given a much more abundant clone one base away, this may be a read error. The chain employs TRBV6-2 or TRBV6-3 and TRBJ1-5; possible D gene TRBD1, 6 bases. CDR1 MNHEY and CDR2 SVGEGT come from the germline V gene. CDR3 length: 15 amino acids. DNA for the CDR3: TGTGCCAGCAGTACTCTGGACAGACCCAATCAGCCCCGGCATTTT. Amino acids: CASSTLDRPNQPRHF.

In its sample, this clonotype was seen many times. CDR3 residues: CASSSRHGGRPIMNTEAFF. For the CDR3, the DNA is TGTGCCAGCAGCAGCCGGCATGGAGGCAGGCCTATAATGAACACTGAAGCTTTCTTT. V is TRBV21-1 and J is TRBJ1-1. TRBV21-1 has pseudogene status. The CDR3 covers 19 residues.

This clonotype has a handful of counts. V usage is TRBV11-1 and J usage is TRBJ2-2, with 9 bases matching TRBD1. The germline CDR1 and CDR2 sequences are SGHAT and FQDESV (reference sequence). The CDR3 runs 16 residues. Losses at the gene ends were 4 bases for V and 6 bases for J; bases not matched to a gene: 9. CDR3 sequence (DNA): TGTGCCAGCAGCTGGACTCTCCGGACAGGGGCCGGGGAGCTGTTTTTT. This encodes CASSWTLRTGAGELFF.

Ten or more counts support this clonotype. The chain is built from TRBV15 and TRBJ2-1; possibly TRBD1 for D (6 bases). V was shortened by 0 bases and J by 6 bases, with 15 bases between the two germline ends. Germline V gene data show CDR1 as LNHNV and CDR2 as YYDKDF (reference sequence). The CDR3 loop spans 16 amino acids. The chain's CDR3 is CATSREEQGPSNEQFF. The CDR3 region has the DNA TGTGCCACCAGCAGAGAGGAACAGGGACCTAGCAATGAGCAGTTCTTC.

The sample holds many counts of this clonotype. This chain connects TRBV2 to TRBJ2-4; 7 bases agree with TRBD1. This CDR3 is 16 amino acids long. The V gene's germline CDR1 is SNHLY and CDR2 FYNNEI. V gave up 6 bases and J gave up 1 base; unmatched junction bases: 9. CDR3 bases: TGTGCCAGCAGGGAATCAGGGGGTGATGCCAAAAACATTCAGTACTTC. The encoded protein is CASRESGGDAKNIQYF.

This clonotype showed up many times. V usage is TRBV20-1 and J usage is TRBJ1-2; D unclear. CDR3 size: 16 residues. Per the germline V gene, CDR1 is DFQATT and CDR2 is SNEGSKA (reference sequence). The V end was cut by 3 bases, the J end by 2 bases, with 19 bases between. The CDR3 here is CSARGWPAETNYGYTF. In nucleotides, the CDR3 is TGCAGTGCTAGGGGTTGGCCTGCCGAGACCAACTATGGCTACACCTTC.

As regards this clonotype: This may arise from a read error, as a much more abundant clone is one base away. The chain is built from TRBV5-1 and TRBJ2-1, with 8 bases aligning to TRBD2. The V segment lost 4 bases and the J segment 5 bases; nucleotides outside the gene matches: 8. Germline-derived CDR1 and CDR2 are SGHRS and YFSETQ. The CDR3 covers 15 residues. DNA for the CDR3: TGCGCCAGCAGCCCCGGAGCGGGAGCCGACAATGAGCAGTTCTTC. Translating gives CASSPGAGADNEQFF.

This clonotype appeared many times. This chain joins TRBV5-1 and TRBJ2-3; a weak D match, TRBD1 (5 bases). This CDR3 spans 15 amino acids. The V end lost 2 bases, the J end lost 2 bases, and 12 bases lay between the germline ends. Per the germline V gene, CDR1 is SGHRS and CDR2 is YFSETQ. The CDR3 loop reads CASSFTGFPTDTQYF. The CDR3 DNA reads TGCGCCAGCAGCTTTACAGGTTTCCCCACAGATACGCAGTATTTT.

As concerns this clonotype: This may stem from a read error, because a much larger clone lies one nucleotide away. This chain links TRBV5-5 with TRBJ2-7; maybe TRBD2 (6 bases). Germline CDR1 is SGHKS and CDR2 is YYEKEE (reference sequence). CDR3 size: 15 residues. In nucleotides, the CDR3 is TGTGCCAGCAGCTTGAGCCTAGCGACCACCTACGAGCAGTGCTTC. It yields the protein CASSLSLATTYEQCF.

This clonotype appeared a few times. V is TRBV9 and J is TRBJ2-3, with D perhaps matching TRBD1 (5 bases). The CDR3 spans 14 residues. V lost 1 base and J lost 1, with 7 bases in between. The germline CDR1 and CDR2 sequences are SGDLS and YYNGEE. CDR3 nucleotides: TGTGCCAGCAGCGTATTACAGGGCACAGATACGCAGTATTTT. Residues: CASSVLQGTDTQYF.

With respect to this clonotype: A much larger clone is a single base away; this may be a read error. The chain combines TRBV5-4 with TRBJ1-4; D gene ambiguous. This CDR3 region has 11 residues. Per the germline V gene, CDR1 is SGHNT and CDR2 is YYREEE (reference sequence). The CDR3, as DNA: TGTGCCAGTCAGGACGGGGAAAAACTGTATTTT. Its translation is CASQDGEKLYF. The whole variable domain, filled in from reference TRBV5-4 and TRBJ1-4, reads ETGVTQSPTHLIKTRGQQVTLRCSSQSGHNTVSWYQQALGQGPQFIFQYYREEENGRGNFPPRFSGLQFPNYSSELNVNALELDDSALYLCASQDGEKLYFGSGTQLSVL.

The chain uses TRBV7-9 and TRBJ1-1, with a possible D match to TRBD1 (6 bases). V lost 4 bases and J 3 bases, leaving 21 bases between the germline ends. Germline V CDR1 and CDR2: SEHNR, FQNEAQ (reference sequence). There are 17 residues in the CDR3. CDR3 region: CASSYSIKQGRDTEAFF. As DNA, the CDR3 is TGTGCCAGCAGCTACTCAATTAAACAGGGTCGTGACACTGAAGCTTTCTTT.

This clonotype was counted at least ten times. The chain joins TRBV5-1 to TRBJ2-2; a possible D gene is TRBD1 (6 bases). This CDR3 has 17 amino acids. Germline-derived CDR1 and CDR2 are SGHRS and YFSETQ. V lost 0 bases, J lost 5 bases, and 17 bases lay in between. For the CDR3, the DNA is TGCGCCAGCAGCTTGGAACAGGGAACTATATTGACCGGGGAGCTGTTTTTT. It yields the protein CASSLEQGTILTGELFF.

This clonotype was seen many times. The chain is built from TRBV24-1 and TRBJ2-3; no clear D. Germline lookup yields CDR1 KGHDR and CDR2 SFDVKD. Trimming removed 4 bases from V and 4 bases from J, with 14 bases in between. This CDR3 comprises 15 residues. The CDR3: CATSDVTEAPDTQYF. In DNA, the CDR3 is TGTGCCACCAGTGACGTGACGGAAGCACCAGATACGCAGTATTTT.

As regards this clonotype: A junction end diverges from the germline sequence, so it may reflect a read error. The gene calls are TRBV5-6 and TRBJ2-1, with D perhaps TRBD2 (6 bases). Germline V gene data show CDR1 as SGHDT and CDR2 as YYEEEE. CDR3 length equals 15 residues. This chain's CDR3 is CAGRPREVLYNEQFF. CDR3 DNA sequence: TGTGCCGGCAGACCTAGGGAGGTCCTCTACAATGAGCAGTTCTTC.

This clonotype appeared a few times. A much larger clone lies a single base off, so this may be a read error. The chain carries TRBV29-1 and TRBJ2-3, with TRBD2 as a possible D gene (5 bases). Germline-derived CDR1 and CDR2 are SQVTM and ANQGSEA. This CDR3 is 11 amino acids long. CDR3 nucleotide sequence: TGCAGTGCGGAGGGCACAGATACGCAGTATTTT. It codes for CSAEGTDTQYF.

The rearrangement uses TRBV19 and TRBJ1-1, with D unclear. This CDR3 has 16 amino acids. V lost 3 bases and J 0 bases, leaving 14 bases between the germline ends. Germline V CDR1 and CDR2: LNHDA, SQIVND (reference sequence). CDR3 protein: CASSIRSASMNTEAFF. Written as DNA, the CDR3 is TGTGCCAGTAGTATTAGGTCAGCCTCGATGAACACTGAAGCTTTCTTT.

The V call is TRBV6-5, the J call TRBJ2-3; D ambiguous. This CDR3 is built from 14 residues. Trimming cost V 6 bases and J 0 bases, with 10 bases left between them. Germline loops: CDR1 MNHEY, CDR2 SVGAGI. This chain's CDR3 is CASRFYASTDTQYF. CDR3 DNA sequence: TGTGCCAGCAGATTCTATGCTAGCACAGATACGCAGTATTTT.

The chain carries TRBV2 and TRBJ1-3, with TRBD1 matching 7 bases. The CDR3 is 15 amino acids. V lost 0 bases and J lost 2; bases outside the gene matches: 1. The germline CDR1 and CDR2 sequences are SNHLY and FYNNEI. The CDR3 is CASSEARGPGNTIYF. The CDR3 DNA follows: TGTGCCAGCAGTGAAGCGAGGGGGCCTGGAAACACCATATATTTT.

There are many counts of this clonotype. The V call is TRBV7-9, the J call TRBJ1-6, with a possible D match to TRBD1 (6 bases). CDR1 and CDR2 (germline): SEHNR, FQNEAQ (reference sequence). The V and J ends lost 6 bases and 10 bases respectively, with 25 bases between them. The CDR3 has 17 amino acids. DNA for the CDR3: TGTGCCAGCAGTTCGGATCCGGGACAAGGTCTTGGCTCACCCCTCCACTTT. It specifies CASSSDPGQGLGSPLHF.

This clonotype was observed at least ten times. This chain links TRBV15 with TRBJ1-1; unclear D gene. Germline CDR1 reads LNHNV; CDR2 reads YYDKDF (reference sequence). Trimming removed 0 bases at V and 0 bases at J, with 11 bases between. The CDR3 has 16 amino acids. The CDR3 nucleotides are TGTGCCACCAGCAGAGATCGCGGCATTATGAACACTGAAGCTTTCTTT. Its translation is CATSRDRGIMNTEAFF. The entire variable domain, with the rest obtained from reference TRBV15 and TRBJ1-1, is as follows: DAMVIQNPRYQVTQFGKPVTLSCSQTLNHNVMYWYQQKSSQAPKLLFHYYDKDFNNEADTPDNFQSRRPNTSFCFLDIRSPGLGDTAMYLCATSRDRGIMNTEAFFGQGTRLTVV.

As regards this clonotype: A much bigger clone sits one base away, suggesting this may be a read error. The chain joins TRBV6-1 to TRBJ1-5, with D uncertain. V lost 2 bases and J lost 5, with 19 bases in between. The CDR3 is made up of 17 amino acids. Germline V gene sequence: CDR1 MNHNS, CDR2 SASEGT. CDR3 nucleotide sequence: TGTGCCAGCAGTGAACCCGTCTGGCAGGTAGCTGATCAGCCCCAGCATTTT. Its protein is CASSEPVWQVADQPQHF.